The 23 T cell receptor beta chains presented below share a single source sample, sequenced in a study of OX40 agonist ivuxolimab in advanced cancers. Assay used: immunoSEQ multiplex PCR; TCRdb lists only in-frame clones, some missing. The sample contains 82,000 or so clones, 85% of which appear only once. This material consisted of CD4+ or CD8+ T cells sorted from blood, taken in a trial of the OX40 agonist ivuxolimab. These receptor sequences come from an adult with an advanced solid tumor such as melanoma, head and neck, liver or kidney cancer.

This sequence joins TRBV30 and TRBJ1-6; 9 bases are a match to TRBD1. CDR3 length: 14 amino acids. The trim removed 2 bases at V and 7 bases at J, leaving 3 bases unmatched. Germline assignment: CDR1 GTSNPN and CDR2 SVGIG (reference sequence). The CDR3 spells CAWSTGGVNSPLHF. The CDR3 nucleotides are TGTGCCTGGAGTACAGGGGGCGTCAATTCACCCCTCCACTTT.

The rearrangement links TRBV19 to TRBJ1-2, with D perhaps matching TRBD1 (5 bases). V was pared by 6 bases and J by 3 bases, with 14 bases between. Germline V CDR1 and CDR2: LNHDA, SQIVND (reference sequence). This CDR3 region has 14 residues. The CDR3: CASSPSRVYYGYTF. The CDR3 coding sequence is TGTGCCAGTAGCCCTTCCAGGGTTTACTATGGCTACACCTTC.

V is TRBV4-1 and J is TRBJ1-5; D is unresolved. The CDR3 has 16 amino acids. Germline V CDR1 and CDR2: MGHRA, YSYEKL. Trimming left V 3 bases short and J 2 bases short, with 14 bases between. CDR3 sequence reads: CASSHPGPTRNQPQHF. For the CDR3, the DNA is TGCGCCAGCAGCCATCCAGGCCCGACCCGCAATCAGCCCCAGCATTTT.

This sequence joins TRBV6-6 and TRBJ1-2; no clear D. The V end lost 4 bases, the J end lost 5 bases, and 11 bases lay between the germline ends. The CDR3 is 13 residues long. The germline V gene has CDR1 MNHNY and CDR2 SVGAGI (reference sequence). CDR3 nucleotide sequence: TGTGCCAGCAGTTCCACGGACGGTTATGGCTACACCTTC. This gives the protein CASSSTDGYGYTF.

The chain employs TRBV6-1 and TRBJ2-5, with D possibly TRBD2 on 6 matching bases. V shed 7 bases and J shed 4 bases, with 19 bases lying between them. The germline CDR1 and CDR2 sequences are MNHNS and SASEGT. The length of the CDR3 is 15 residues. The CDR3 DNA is TGTGCCAGCACCCAGAGGGGCAGGGAGGCAGAGACCCAGTACTTC. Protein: CASTQRGREAETQYF.

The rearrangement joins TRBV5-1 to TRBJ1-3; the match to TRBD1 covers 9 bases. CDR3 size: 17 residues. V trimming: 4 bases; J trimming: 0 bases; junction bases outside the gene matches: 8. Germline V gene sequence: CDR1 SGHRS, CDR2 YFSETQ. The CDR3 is CASSQGQGWGSGNTIYF. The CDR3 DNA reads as TGCGCCAGCAGCCAGGGACAGGGATGGGGCTCTGGAAACACCATATATTTT.

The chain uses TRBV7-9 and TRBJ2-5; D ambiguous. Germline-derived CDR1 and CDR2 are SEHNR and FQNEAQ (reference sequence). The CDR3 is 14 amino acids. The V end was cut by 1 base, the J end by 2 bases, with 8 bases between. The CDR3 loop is CASSLGNFQETQYF. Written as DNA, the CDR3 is TGTGCCAGCAGCTTAGGCAATTTTCAAGAGACCCAGTACTTC.

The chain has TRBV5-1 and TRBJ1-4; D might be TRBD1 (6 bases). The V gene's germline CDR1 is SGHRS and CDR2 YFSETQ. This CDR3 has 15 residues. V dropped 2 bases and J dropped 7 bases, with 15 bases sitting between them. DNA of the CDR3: TGCGCCAGCAGCTTCCAACAGGGAGGGAGTGAAAAACTGTTTTTT. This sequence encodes CASSFQQGGSEKLFF.

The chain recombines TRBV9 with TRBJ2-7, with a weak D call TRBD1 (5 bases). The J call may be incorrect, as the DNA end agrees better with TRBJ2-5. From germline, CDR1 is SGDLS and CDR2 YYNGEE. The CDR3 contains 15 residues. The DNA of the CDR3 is TGTGCCAGCAGCGTAGCTGCAGGGCCCCAAGAGACCCAGTACTTC. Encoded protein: CASSVAAGPQETQYF.

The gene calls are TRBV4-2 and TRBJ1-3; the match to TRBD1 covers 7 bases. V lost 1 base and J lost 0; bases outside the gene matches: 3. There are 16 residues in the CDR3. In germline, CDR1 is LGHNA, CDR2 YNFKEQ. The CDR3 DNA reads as TGTGCCAGCAGCCAAGCAGGGGGAAGCTCTGGAAACACCATATATTTT. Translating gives CASSQAGGSSGNTIYF.

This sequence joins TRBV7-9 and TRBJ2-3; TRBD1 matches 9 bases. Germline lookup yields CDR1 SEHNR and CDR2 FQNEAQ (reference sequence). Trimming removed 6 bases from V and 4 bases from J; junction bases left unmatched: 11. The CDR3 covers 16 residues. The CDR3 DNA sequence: TGTGCCAGCAGACTTGACTCGACAGGGGGGGCAGATACGCAGTATTTT. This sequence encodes CASRLDSTGGADTQYF. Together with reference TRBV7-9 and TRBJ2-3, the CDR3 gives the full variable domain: DTGVSQNPRHKITKRGQNVTFRCDPISEHNRLYWYRQTLGQGPEFLTYFQNEAQLEKSRLLSDRFSAERPKGSFSTLEIQRTEQGDSAMYLCASRLDSTGGADTQYFGPGTRLTVL.

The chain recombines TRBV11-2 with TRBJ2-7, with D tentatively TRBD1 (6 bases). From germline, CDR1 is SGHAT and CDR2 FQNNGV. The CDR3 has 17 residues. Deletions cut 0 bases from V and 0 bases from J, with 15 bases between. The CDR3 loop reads CASSLDGARGISYEQYF. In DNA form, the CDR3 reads TGTGCCAGCAGCTTAGATGGGGCCAGGGGAATCTCCTACGAGCAGTACTTC.

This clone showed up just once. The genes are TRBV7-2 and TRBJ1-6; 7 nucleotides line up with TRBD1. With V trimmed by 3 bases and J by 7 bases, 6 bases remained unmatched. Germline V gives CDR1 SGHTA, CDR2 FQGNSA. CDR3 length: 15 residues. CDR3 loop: CASSFDTGDNSPLHF. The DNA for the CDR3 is TGTGCCAGCAGCTTCGACACAGGGGACAATTCACCCCTCCACTTT.

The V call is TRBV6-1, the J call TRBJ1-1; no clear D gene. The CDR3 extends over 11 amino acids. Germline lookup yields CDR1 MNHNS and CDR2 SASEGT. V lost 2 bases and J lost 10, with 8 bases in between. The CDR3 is CASSESLGAFF. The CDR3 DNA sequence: TGTGCCAGCAGTGAATCTCTGGGAGCTTTCTTT.

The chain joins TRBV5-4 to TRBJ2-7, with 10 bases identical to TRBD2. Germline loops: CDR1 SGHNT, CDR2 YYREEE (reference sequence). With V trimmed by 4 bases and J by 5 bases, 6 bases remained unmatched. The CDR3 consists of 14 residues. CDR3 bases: TGTGCCAGCAGCCCGGGACTAGCGTCAGACGAGCAGTACTTC. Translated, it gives CASSPGLASDEQYF.

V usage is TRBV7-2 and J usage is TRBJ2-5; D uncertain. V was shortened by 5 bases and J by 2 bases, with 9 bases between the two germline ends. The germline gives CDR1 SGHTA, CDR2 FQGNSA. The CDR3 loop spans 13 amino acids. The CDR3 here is CASSRVGQETQYF. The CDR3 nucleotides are TGTGCCAGCAGCCGGGTGGGTCAAGAGACCCAGTACTTC.

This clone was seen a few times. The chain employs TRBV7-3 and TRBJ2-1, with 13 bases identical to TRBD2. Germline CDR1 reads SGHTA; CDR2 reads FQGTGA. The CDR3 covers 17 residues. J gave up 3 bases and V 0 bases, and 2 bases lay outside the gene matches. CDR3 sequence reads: CASSLTRLAGGYNEQFF. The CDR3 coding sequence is TGTGCCAGCAGCTTAACCCGACTAGCGGGGGGCTACAATGAGCAGTTCTTC.

The CDR3 DNA sequence: TGTGCCAGCAGCCTCACGGGGGGGCTGGGTGAGCAGTTCTTC. As protein: CASSLTGGLGEQFF. This sequence joins TRBV7-3 and TRBJ2-1; 8 bases align to TRBD2. Germline-derived CDR1 and CDR2 are SGHTA and FQGTGA. The CDR3 has 14 amino acids. Trimming cost V 5 bases and J 9 bases; bases outside gene matches: 9.

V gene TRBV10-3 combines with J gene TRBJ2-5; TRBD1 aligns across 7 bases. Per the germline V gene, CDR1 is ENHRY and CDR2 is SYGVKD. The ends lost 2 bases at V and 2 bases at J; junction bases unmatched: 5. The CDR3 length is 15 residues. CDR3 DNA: TGTGCCATCAGTGAGCCGGGACAGACGCAAGAGACCCAGTACTTC. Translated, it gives CAISEPGQTQETQYF.

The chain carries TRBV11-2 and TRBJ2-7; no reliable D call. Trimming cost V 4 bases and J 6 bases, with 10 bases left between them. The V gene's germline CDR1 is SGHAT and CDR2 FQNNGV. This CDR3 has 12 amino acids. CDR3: CASSSDRVEQYF. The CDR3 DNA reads TGTGCCAGCAGCTCAGACCGGGTCGAGCAGTACTTC.

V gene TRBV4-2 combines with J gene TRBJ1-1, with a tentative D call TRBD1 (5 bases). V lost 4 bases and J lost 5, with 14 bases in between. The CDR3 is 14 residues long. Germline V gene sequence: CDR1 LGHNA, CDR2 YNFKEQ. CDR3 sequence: CASSPRQSGTEAFF. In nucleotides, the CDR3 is TGTGCCAGCAGCCCGAGACAGTCGGGGACTGAAGCTTTCTTT.

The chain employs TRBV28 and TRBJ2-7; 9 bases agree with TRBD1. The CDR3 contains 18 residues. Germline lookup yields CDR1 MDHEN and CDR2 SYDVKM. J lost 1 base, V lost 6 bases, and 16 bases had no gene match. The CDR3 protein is CASRGHPTGQGMSYEQYF. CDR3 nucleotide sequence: TGTGCCAGCAGAGGACATCCGACGGGACAGGGAATGTCCTACGAGCAGTACTTC. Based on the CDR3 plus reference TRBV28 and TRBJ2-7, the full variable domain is DVKVTQSSRYLVKRTGEKVFLECVQDMDHENMFWYRQDPGLGLRLIYFSYDVKMKEKGDIPEGYSVSREKKERFSLILESASTNQTSMYLCASRGHPTGQGMSYEQYFGPGTRLTVT.

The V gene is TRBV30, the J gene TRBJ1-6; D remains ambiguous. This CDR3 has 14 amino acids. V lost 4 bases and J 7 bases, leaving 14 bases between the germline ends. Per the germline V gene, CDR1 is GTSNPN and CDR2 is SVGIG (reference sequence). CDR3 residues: CAWMGVHRNSPLHF. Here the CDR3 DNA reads TGTGCCTGGATGGGAGTTCACCGGAATTCACCCCTCCACTTT. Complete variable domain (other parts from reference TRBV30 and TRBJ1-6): SQTIHQWPATLVQPVGSPLSLECTVEGTSNPNLYWYRQAAGRGLQLLFYSVGIGQISSEVPQNLSASRPQDRQFILSSKKLLLSDSGFYLCAWMGVHRNSPLHFGNGTRLTVT.